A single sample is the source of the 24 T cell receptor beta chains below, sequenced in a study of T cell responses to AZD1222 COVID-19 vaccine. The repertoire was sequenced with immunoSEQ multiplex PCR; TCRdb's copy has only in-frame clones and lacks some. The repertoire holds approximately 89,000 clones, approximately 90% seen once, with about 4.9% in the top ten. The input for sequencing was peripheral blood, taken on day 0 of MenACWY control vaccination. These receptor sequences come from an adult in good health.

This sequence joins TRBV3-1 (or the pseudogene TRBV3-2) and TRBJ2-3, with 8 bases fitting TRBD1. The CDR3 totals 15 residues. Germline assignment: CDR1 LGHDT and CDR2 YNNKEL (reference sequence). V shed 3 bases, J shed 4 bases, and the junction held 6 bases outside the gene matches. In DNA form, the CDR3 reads TGTGCCAGCAGCCAGGGCAGGGGGCTCCCAGATACGCAGTATTTT. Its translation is CASSQGRGLPDTQYF.

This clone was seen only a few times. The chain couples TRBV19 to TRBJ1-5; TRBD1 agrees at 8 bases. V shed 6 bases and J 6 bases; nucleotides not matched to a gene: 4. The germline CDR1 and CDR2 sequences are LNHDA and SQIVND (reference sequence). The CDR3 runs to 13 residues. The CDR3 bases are TGTGCCAGTAGGGACAGGGAGGGTCAGCCCCAGCATTTT. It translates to CASRDREGQPQHF. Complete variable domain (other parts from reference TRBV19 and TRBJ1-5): DGGITQSPKYLFRKEGQNVTLSCEQNLNHDAMYWYRQDPGQGLRLIYYSQIVNDFQKGDIAEGYSVSREKKESFPLTVTSAQKNPTAFYLCASRDREGQPQHFGDGTRLSIL.

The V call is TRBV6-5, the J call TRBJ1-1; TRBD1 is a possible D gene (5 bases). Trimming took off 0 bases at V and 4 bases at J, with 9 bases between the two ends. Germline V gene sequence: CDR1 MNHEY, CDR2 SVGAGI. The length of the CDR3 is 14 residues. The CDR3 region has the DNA TGTGCCAGCAGTTACTCGAGTAGGGGCACTGAAGCTTTCTTT. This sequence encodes CASSYSSRGTEAFF.

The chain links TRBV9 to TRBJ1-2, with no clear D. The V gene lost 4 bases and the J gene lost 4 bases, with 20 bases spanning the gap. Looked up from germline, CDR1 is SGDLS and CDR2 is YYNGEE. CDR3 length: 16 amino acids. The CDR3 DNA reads TGTGCCAGCAGCCCAGGAGGAGCCTGGATGACCTATGGCTACACCTTC. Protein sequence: CASSPGGAWMTYGYTF.

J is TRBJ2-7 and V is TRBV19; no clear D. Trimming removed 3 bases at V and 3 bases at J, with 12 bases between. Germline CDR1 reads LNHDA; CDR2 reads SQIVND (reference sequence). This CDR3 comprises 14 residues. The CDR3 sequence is CASSISDASYEQYF. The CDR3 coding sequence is TGTGCCAGTAGTATTTCAGATGCTAGCTACGAGCAGTACTTC.

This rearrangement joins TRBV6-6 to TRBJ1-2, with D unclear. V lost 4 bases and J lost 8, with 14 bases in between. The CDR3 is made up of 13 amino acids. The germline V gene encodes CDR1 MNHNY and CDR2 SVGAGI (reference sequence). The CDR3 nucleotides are TGTGCCAGCAGTTTCTCTCTGGGCTTGGGCTACACCTTC. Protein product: CASSFSLGLGYTF.

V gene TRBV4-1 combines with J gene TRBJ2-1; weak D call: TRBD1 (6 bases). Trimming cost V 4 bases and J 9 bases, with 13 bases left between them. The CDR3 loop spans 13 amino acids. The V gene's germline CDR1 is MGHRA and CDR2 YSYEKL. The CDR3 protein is CASSPLGAFEQFF. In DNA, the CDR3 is TGCGCCAGCAGCCCATTGGGGGCTTTTGAGCAGTTCTTC.

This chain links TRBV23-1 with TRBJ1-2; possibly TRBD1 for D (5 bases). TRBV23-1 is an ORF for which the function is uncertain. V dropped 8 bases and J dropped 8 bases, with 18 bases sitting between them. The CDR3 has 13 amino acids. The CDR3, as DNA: TGCGCCAGCTCTATCGCGGGACCGCGAGGCTACACCTTC. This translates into CASSIAGPRGYTF.

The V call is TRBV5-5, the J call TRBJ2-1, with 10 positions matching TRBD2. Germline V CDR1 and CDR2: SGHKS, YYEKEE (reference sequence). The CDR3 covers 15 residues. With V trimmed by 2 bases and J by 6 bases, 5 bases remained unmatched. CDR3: CASSLAGGPVNEQFF. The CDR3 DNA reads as TGTGCCAGCAGCTTAGCGGGAGGGCCTGTCAATGAGCAGTTCTTC.

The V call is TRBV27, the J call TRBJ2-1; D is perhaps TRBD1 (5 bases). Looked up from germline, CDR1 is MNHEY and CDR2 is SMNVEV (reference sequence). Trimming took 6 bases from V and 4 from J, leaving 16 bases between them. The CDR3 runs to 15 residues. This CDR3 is CASRTLGARYNEQFF. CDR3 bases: TGTGCCAGCAGGACCCTAGGGGCTAGGTACAATGAGCAGTTCTTC.

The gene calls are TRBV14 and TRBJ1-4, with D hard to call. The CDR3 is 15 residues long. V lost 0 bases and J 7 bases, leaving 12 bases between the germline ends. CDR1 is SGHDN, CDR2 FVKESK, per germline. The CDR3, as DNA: TGTGCCAGCAGCCAAGATAGGCGTCTCGGTGAAAAACTGTTTTTT. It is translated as CASSQDRRLGEKLFF.

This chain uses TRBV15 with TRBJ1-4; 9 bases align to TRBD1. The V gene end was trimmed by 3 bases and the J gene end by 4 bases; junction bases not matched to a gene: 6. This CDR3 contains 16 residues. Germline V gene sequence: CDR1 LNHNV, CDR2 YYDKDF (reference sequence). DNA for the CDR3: TGTGCCACCAGCAGCGTCCCGGGACAGGGTAATGAAAAACTGTTTTTT. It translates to CATSSVPGQGNEKLFF. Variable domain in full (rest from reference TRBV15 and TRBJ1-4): DAMVIQNPRYQVTQFGKPVTLSCSQTLNHNVMYWYQQKSSQAPKLLFHYYDKDFNNEADTPDNFQSRRPNTSFCFLDIRSPGLGDTAMYLCATSSVPGQGNEKLFFGSGTQLSVL.

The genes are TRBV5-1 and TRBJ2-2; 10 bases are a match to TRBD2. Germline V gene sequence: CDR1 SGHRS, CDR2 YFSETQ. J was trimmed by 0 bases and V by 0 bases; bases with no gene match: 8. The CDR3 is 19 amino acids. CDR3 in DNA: TGCGCCAGCAGCTTGGGAACTAGCGGGAACGTCGCGAACACCGGGGAGCTGTTTTTT. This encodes CASSLGTSGNVANTGELFF.

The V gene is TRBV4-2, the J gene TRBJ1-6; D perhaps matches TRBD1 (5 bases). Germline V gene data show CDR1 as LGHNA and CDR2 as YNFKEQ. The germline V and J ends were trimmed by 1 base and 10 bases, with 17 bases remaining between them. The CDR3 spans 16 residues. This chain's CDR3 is CASSQALGEGGSPLHF. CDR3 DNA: TGTGCCAGCAGCCAAGCTTTAGGGGAAGGAGGGTCACCCCTCCACTTT.

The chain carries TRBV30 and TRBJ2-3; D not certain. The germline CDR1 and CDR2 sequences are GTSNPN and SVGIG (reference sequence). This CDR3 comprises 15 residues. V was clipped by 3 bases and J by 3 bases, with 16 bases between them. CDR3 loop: CAWRSRRGLTDTQYF. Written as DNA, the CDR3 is TGTGCCTGGAGATCCAGGCGTGGCCTGACAGATACGCAGTATTTT.

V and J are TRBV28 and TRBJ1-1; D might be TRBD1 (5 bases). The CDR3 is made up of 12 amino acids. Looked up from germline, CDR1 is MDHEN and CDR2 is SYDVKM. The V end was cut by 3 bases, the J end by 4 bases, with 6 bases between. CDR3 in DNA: TGTGCCAGCAGTTTGGGGACCACTGAAGCTTTCTTT. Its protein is CASSLGTTEAFF. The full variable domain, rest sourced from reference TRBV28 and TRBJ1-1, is DVKVTQSSRYLVKRTGEKVFLECVQDMDHENMFWYRQDPGLGLRLIYFSYDVKMKEKGDIPEGYSVSREKKERFSLILESASTNQTSMYLCASSLGTTEAFFGQGTRLTVV.

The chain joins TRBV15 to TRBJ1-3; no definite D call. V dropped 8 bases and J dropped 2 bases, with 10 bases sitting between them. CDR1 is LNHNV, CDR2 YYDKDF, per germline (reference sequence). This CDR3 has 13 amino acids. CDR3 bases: TGTGCCACCCGCCGGGGAACTGGAAACACCATATATTTT. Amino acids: CATRRGTGNTIYF.

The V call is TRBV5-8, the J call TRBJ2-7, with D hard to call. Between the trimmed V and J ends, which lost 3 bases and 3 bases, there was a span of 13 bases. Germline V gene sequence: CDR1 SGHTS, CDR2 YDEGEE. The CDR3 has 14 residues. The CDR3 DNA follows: TGTGCCAGCAGCTCGTTTCTCCCCTTCTACGAGCAGTACTTC. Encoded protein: CASSSFLPFYEQYF.

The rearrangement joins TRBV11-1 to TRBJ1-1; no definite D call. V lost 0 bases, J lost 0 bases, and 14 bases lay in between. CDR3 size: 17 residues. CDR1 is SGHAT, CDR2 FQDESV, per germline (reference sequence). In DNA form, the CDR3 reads TGTGCCAGCAGCTTAGCGGCCCCGACTCTAATGAACACTGAAGCTTTCTTT. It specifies CASSLAAPTLMNTEAFF.

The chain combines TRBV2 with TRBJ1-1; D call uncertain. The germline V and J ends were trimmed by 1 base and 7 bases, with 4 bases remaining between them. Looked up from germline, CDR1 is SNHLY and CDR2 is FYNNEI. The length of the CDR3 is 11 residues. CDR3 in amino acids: CASSEGGEAFF. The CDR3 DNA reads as TGTGCCAGCAGTGAAGGGGGTGAAGCTTTCTTT.

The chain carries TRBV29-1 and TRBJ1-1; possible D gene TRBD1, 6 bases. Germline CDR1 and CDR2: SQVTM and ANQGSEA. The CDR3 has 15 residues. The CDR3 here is CSSRGVVGTSTEAFF. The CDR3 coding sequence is TGCTCTTCCCGAGGGGTCGTCGGGACAAGTACTGAAGCTTTCTTT.

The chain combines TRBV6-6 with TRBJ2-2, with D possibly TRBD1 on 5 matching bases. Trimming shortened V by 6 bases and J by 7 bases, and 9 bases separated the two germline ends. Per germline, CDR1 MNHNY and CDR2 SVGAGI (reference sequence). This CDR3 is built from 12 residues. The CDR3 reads CASRGPGGELFF. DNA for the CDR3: TGTGCCAGCAGGGGGCCGGGCGGGGAGCTGTTTTTT.

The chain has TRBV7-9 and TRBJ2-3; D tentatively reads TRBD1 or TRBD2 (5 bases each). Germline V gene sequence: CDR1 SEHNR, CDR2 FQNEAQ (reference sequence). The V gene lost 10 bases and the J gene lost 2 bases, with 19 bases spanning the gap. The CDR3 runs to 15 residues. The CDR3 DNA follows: TGTGCCACCAGAAGGGACGGAGCAGACACAGATACGCAGTATTTT. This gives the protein CATRRDGADTDTQYF.

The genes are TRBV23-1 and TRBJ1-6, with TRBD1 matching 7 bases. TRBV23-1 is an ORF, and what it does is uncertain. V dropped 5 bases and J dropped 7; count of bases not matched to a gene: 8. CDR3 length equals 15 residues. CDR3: CASSDIGQENSPLHF. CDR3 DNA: TGCGCCAGCAGTGACATAGGACAGGAGAATTCACCCCTCCACTTT.